These 5 T cell receptor beta chains were sequenced from one sample in a study of blood T cell repertoires in COVID-19. Data came from immunoSEQ multiplex PCR; TCRdb stores just in-frame clones and leaves some out. The data show around 130,000 clones, with around 87% seen just once and around 3.6% held by the top ten. Sequencing was done on a sample of peripheral blood. These receptors all stem from a woman in her sixties with acute or convalescent COVID-19.

The sample holds one count of this clone. The gene calls are TRBV2 and TRBJ1-2, with D unclear. Germline V gives CDR1 SNHLY, CDR2 FYNNEI. Deletions cut 2 bases from V and 2 bases from J, with 3 bases between. The CDR3 length is 12 residues. The CDR3 sequence: CASSESNYGYTF. The DNA of the CDR3 is TGTGCCAGCAGTGAAAGCAACTATGGCTACACCTTC.

The chain uses TRBV7-2 and TRBJ2-4; 7 nucleotides line up with TRBD2. The CDR3 covers 15 residues. From germline, CDR1 is SGHTA and CDR2 FQGNSA. V gave up 5 bases and J gave up 3 bases; unmatched junction bases: 7. The CDR3 region has the DNA TGTGCCAGCAGCCCAAGCGGGAAGGTCAAAAACATTCAGTACTTC. Its translation: CASSPSGKVKNIQYF.

This clone was seen more than once but under ten times. The chain recombines TRBV3-1 (or the pseudogene TRBV3-2) with TRBJ1-2; D is unclear. CDR1 and CDR2 from the germline V gene are LGHDT and YNNKEL (reference sequence). This CDR3 region has 13 residues. The ends were cut back, 2 bases at V and 0 bases at J, with 4 bases in the middle. CDR3 amino acids: CASSQQTNYGYTF. In DNA form, the CDR3 reads TGTGCCAGCAGCCAACAGACTAACTATGGCTACACCTTC.

This chain uses TRBV9 with TRBJ1-2, with D possibly TRBD1 on 5 matching bases. Trimming took 2 bases from V and 9 from J, leaving 17 bases between them. The CDR3 is 14 residues long. CDR1 is SGDLS, CDR2 YYNGEE, per germline. CDR3 sequence (DNA): TGTGCCAGCAGCGTGTCCGGGACGGGAGGGAGCTACACCTTC. Translation gives CASSVSGTGGSYTF.

This rearrangement joins TRBV6-6 to TRBJ1-1; 8 nucleotides line up with TRBD1. This CDR3 has 13 amino acids. V lost 6 bases and J lost 8; bases outside the gene matches: 8. Germline CDR1 is MNHNY and CDR2 is SVGAGI (reference sequence). The CDR3 DNA reads as TGTGCCAGCAGCCGGCAATGGGACAGGGAAGCTTTCTTT. Amino acids: CASSRQWDREAFF.